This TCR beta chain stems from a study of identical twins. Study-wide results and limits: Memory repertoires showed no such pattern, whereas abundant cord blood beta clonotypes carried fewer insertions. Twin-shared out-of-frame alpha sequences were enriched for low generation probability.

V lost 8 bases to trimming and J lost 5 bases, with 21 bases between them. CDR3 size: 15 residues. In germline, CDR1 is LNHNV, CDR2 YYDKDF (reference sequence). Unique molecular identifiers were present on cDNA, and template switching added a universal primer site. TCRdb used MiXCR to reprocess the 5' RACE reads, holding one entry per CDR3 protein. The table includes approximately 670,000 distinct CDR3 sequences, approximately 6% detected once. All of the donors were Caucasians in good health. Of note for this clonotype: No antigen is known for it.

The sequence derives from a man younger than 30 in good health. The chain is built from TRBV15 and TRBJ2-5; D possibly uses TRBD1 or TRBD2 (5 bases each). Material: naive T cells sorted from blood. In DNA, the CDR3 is TGTGCCACCTCGTCTACCGACCGGGACGGTGAGACCCAGTACTTC. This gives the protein CATSSTDRDGETQYF.